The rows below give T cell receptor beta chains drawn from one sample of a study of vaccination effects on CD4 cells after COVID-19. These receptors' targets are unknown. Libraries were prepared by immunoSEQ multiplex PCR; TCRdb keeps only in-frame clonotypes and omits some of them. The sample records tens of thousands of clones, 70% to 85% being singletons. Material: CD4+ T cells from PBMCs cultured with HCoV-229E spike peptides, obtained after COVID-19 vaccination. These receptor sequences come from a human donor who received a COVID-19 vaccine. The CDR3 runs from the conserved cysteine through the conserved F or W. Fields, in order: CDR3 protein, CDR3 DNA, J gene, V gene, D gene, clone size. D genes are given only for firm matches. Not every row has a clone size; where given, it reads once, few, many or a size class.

cdr3_aa: CSASREQAFF
cdr3_nt: TGCAGTGCTAGCCGAGAGCAAGCTTTCTTT
j_call: TRBJ1-1
v_call: TRBV20-1
d_call: .
clone_size: .

cdr3_aa: CASSQALIDKNIQYF
cdr3_nt: TGCGCCAGCAGCCAGGCACTCATTGACAAAAACATTCAGTACTTC
j_call: TRBJ2-4
v_call: TRBV4-3
d_call: .
clone_size: .

cdr3_aa: CASSLGEGAWTEAFF
cdr3_nt: TGTGCCAGCAGCCTAGGGGAGGGGGCTTGGACTGAAGCTTTCTTT
j_call: TRBJ1-1
v_call: TRBV3-1/TRBV3-2
d_call: TRBD1
clone_size: .

cdr3_aa: CASSDRTSSGANVLTF
cdr3_nt: TGTGCCAGCTCGGACAGGACCTCCTCTGGGGCCAACGTCCTGACTTTC
j_call: TRBJ2-6
v_call: TRBV18
d_call: TRBD1
clone_size: .

cdr3_aa: CASSLDGGQPQHF
cdr3_nt: TGTGCCAGCAGCTTGGACGGCGGGCAGCCCCAGCATTTT
j_call: TRBJ1-5
v_call: TRBV5-5
d_call: .
clone_size: .

cdr3_aa: CASSQEIGTQYF
cdr3_nt: TGTGCCAGCAGCCAAGAAATCGGGACCCAGTACTTC
j_call: TRBJ2-5
v_call: TRBV3-1/TRBV3-2
d_call: .
clone_size: .

cdr3_aa: CASSQVRGLSYNSPLHF
cdr3_nt: TGTGCCAGCAGCCAAGTCCGGGGGCTCTCCTATAATTCACCCCTCCACTTT
j_call: TRBJ1-6
v_call: TRBV3-1/TRBV3-2
d_call: .
clone_size: .

cdr3_aa: CASSDTGSYNEQFF
cdr3_nt: TGTGCCAGCAGTGACACTGGCTCCTACAATGAGCAGTTCTTC
j_call: TRBJ2-1
v_call: TRBV2
d_call: .
clone_size: few

cdr3_aa: CASGENIQYF
cdr3_nt: TGTGCCAGCGGAGAAAACATTCAGTACTTC
j_call: TRBJ2-4
v_call: TRBV6-6
d_call: .
clone_size: once

cdr3_aa: CASSFGGRTDTQYF
cdr3_nt: TGTGCCAGCAGCTTTGGGGGGCGCACAGATACGCAGTATTTT
j_call: TRBJ2-3
v_call: TRBV7-3
d_call: .
clone_size: .

cdr3_aa: CASSPTSGEPSYNEQFF
cdr3_nt: TGTGCCAGCAGTCCAACTAGCGGGGAGCCTTCCTACAATGAGCAGTTCTTC
j_call: TRBJ2-1
v_call: TRBV28
d_call: TRBD2
clone_size: .

cdr3_aa: CASSPRTGVNTEAFF
cdr3_nt: TGTGCCAGCAGCCCGCGGACAGGGGTGAACACTGAAGCTTTCTTT
j_call: TRBJ1-1
v_call: TRBV11-2
d_call: TRBD1
clone_size: .

cdr3_aa: CASSRLAGIDTQYF
cdr3_nt: TGTGCCAGTAGTAGACTAGCGGGCATAGATACGCAGTATTTT
j_call: TRBJ2-3
v_call: TRBV19
d_call: TRBD2
clone_size: .

cdr3_aa: CASSQDVGNVLTF
cdr3_nt: TGTGCCAGCAGCCAAGATGTGGGCAACGTCCTGACTTTC
j_call: TRBJ2-6
v_call: TRBV4-2
d_call: .
clone_size: .

cdr3_aa: CASSFSETQYF
cdr3_nt: TGTGCCAGCAGTTTTAGTGAGACCCAGTACTTC
j_call: TRBJ2-5
v_call: TRBV28
d_call: .
clone_size: few

cdr3_aa: CASTNWGTFYNEQFF
cdr3_nt: TGCGCCAGCACCAACTGGGGGACATTCTACAATGAGCAGTTCTTC
j_call: TRBJ2-1
v_call: TRBV10-1
d_call: .
clone_size: .

cdr3_aa: CASSPGLDGTEAFF
cdr3_nt: TGTGCCAGCAGCCCCGGGCTGGACGGCACTGAAGCTTTCTTT
j_call: TRBJ1-1
v_call: TRBV7-9
d_call: .
clone_size: .

cdr3_aa: CASRRGGMNTEAFF
cdr3_nt: TGTGCCAGCAGAAGAGGAGGGATGAACACTGAAGCTTTCTTT
j_call: TRBJ1-1
v_call: TRBV28
d_call: .
clone_size: .

cdr3_aa: CASSLTGGPFSAGELFF
cdr3_nt: TGTGCCAGCAGCCTGACAGGAGGCCCTTTTAGCGCCGGGGAGCTGTTTTTT
j_call: TRBJ2-2
v_call: TRBV5-5
d_call: .
clone_size: .

cdr3_aa: CASSVGLAGGLNEQFF
cdr3_nt: TGTGCCAGCAGCGTTGGACTAGCGGGGGGGTTAAATGAGCAGTTCTTC
j_call: TRBJ2-1
v_call: TRBV9
d_call: TRBD2
clone_size: .

cdr3_aa: CASSQDLVLQGRKPQHF
cdr3_nt: TGCGCCAGCAGCCAAGATTTGGTGTTACAGGGGCGGAAGCCCCAGCATTTT
j_call: TRBJ1-5
v_call: TRBV4-1
d_call: TRBD1
clone_size: .

cdr3_aa: CASSERQGGTQYF
cdr3_nt: TGTGCCAGCAGTGAACGACAGGGGGGTACGCAGTATTTT
j_call: TRBJ2-3
v_call: TRBV25-1
d_call: TRBD1
clone_size: .

cdr3_aa: CASSVFPQPGGYTF
cdr3_nt: TGTGCCAGCAGCGTATTTCCCCAGCCGGGTGGCTACACCTTC
j_call: TRBJ1-2
v_call: TRBV9
d_call: .
clone_size: few

cdr3_aa: CASSPSGLQNYGYTF
cdr3_nt: TGTGCCAGCAGCCCCAGCGGATTACAAAACTATGGCTACACCTTC
j_call: TRBJ1-2
v_call: TRBV5-5
d_call: .
clone_size: .

cdr3_aa: CASSFVPGIGTEAFF
cdr3_nt: TGTGCCAGCAGCTTTGTTCCTGGGATTGGGACGGAAGCTTTCTTT
j_call: TRBJ1-1
v_call: TRBV5-6
d_call: .
clone_size: .

cdr3_aa: CASSYGTSGGQETQYF
cdr3_nt: TGTGCCAGCAGTTACGGGACTAGCGGGGGACAAGAGACCCAGTACTTC
j_call: TRBJ2-5
v_call: TRBV6-6
d_call: TRBD2
clone_size: .

cdr3_aa: CASYSPQGQDTQYF
cdr3_nt: TGTGCCAGCTACTCCCCACAGGGGCAAGATACGCAGTATTTT
j_call: TRBJ2-3
v_call: TRBV28
d_call: TRBD1
clone_size: .